This note documents a single T cell receptor beta chain sequence. Its antigen is undetermined. Assay: immunoSEQ multiplex PCR; the TCRdb copy retains only in-frame clones and omits some. The table shows tens of thousands of clones, with around three quarters occurring only once. These data come from a study of vaccination effects on CD4 cells after COVID-19. About the study: Relative to the second dose, post-vaccine samples were obtained a median of 72 days later. Study-level results: Few convalescent patients were studied, and early post-infection samples were lacking.

The ViraFEST assay expanded antigen-specific CD4+ T cells with viral peptide pools before sequencing. Following culture for around 10 days, CD4+ T cells were isolated. Either the mRNA-1273 or the BNT162b2 vaccine was given to participants as two doses. According to the study, vaccine recipients showed no prior SARS-CoV-2 infection and negative nucleocapsid antibodies. With approximately 11 ug/ml peptides and 9.5 to 10 IU/ml IL-2, a few million PBMC per well were cultured. The CDR3 spans 15 residues. CDR1 and CDR2 from the germline V gene are SGHRS and YFSETQ. Trimming shortened V by 5 bases and J by 5 bases, and 18 bases separated the two germline ends.

The sequence came from a human donor who received a COVID-19 vaccine. V and J are TRBV5-1 and TRBJ2-3; D may correspond to TRBD1 or TRBD2 (5 bases each). Material: CD4+ T cells from PBMCs cultured with HCoV-229E spike peptides, obtained after COVID-19 vaccination. This CDR3 is CASRRGGQSQDTQYF. The CDR3 DNA sequence: TGCGCCAGCAGGAGGGGCGGGCAAAGCCAAGATACGCAGTATTTT.